This entry lists 7 T cell receptor beta chains sequenced from one sample in a study of blood T cell repertoires in COVID-19. Produced via immunoSEQ multiplex PCR; TCRdb's table is partial and in-frame only. The sample includes 100,000 to 150,000 clones, over 80% of them seen just once. Material for sequencing was peripheral blood. The origin of the receptors is a man in his sixties with acute or convalescent COVID-19.

V gene TRBV19 combines with J gene TRBJ2-1, with 13 positions matching TRBD2. The CDR3 consists of 15 residues. Germline CDR1 is LNHDA and CDR2 is SQIVND (reference sequence). J lost 8 bases, V lost 6 bases, and 7 bases had no gene match. CDR3 loop: CASSLLAGGPHEQFF. CDR3 DNA: TGTGCCAGTAGCCTACTAGCGGGAGGGCCTCATGAGCAGTTCTTC.

The chain couples TRBV18 to TRBJ1-1, with D hard to call. Trimming stripped 3 bases from V and 1 base from J, with 6 bases between. CDR1 and CDR2 (germline): KGHSH, LQKENI. The CDR3 is 13 residues long. CDR3 sequence reads: CASSPNKNTEAFF. Here the CDR3 DNA reads TGTGCCAGCTCACCCAACAAGAACACTGAAGCTTTCTTT.

In this sample, this clone turned up a few times. This chain links TRBV5-4 with TRBJ2-7; 7 bases are a match to TRBD1. This CDR3 has 17 residues. CDR1 and CDR2 from the germline V gene are SGHNT and YYREEE (reference sequence). V lost 2 bases, J lost 1 base, and 12 bases stayed unmatched. The CDR3 coding sequence is TGTGCCAGCAGCTTCGGATGGGACGGGACAGAGTCCTACGAGCAGTACTTC. Its protein is CASSFGWDGTESYEQYF.

The rearrangement uses TRBV5-4 and TRBJ2-7, with D possibly TRBD1 on 7 matching bases. The CDR3 is 16 amino acids. Germline assignment: CDR1 SGHNT and CDR2 YYREEE (reference sequence). V lost 4 bases and J lost 0, with 17 bases in between. The CDR3 coding sequence is TGTGCCAGCAGCCGGGGGACAGCTGGGTCCTCCTACGAGCAGTACTTC. Translating it yields CASSRGTAGSSYEQYF.

The rearrangement links TRBV28 to TRBJ1-2; D gene uncertain. The CDR3 is made up of 16 amino acids. The V end lost 6 bases, the J end lost 8 bases, and 25 bases lay between the germline ends. Looked up from germline, CDR1 is MDHEN and CDR2 is SYDVKM. The CDR3 nucleotides read TGTGCCAGCAGACCCAACGCGGGGATCTGGCCAAACGGCTACACCTTC. It translates to CASRPNAGIWPNGYTF.

This chain connects TRBV24-1 to TRBJ1-2; 11 nucleotides match TRBD1. Germline assignment: CDR1 KGHDR and CDR2 SFDVKD. The CDR3 consists of 17 residues. With 1 base clipped from V and 0 bases from J, the junction kept 3 bases outside the gene matches. CDR3 in amino acids: CATSDFGTGGANYGYTF. CDR3 in DNA: TGTGCCACCAGTGATTTCGGGACAGGGGGAGCTAACTATGGCTACACCTTC.

The rearrangement joins TRBV19 to TRBJ2-2; 7 bases fit TRBD2. Germline V CDR1 and CDR2: LNHDA, SQIVND (reference sequence). The CDR3 is 15 residues long. V lost 5 bases to trimming and J lost 4 bases; unmatched junction nucleotides: 7. CDR3 DNA sequence: TGTGCCAGTAGTCCCTATGGGAGGGGCACCGGGGAGCTGTTTTTT. The encoded protein is CASSPYGRGTGELFF.